This is a list of T cell receptor beta chains from one sample in a study of blood T cell repertoires in COVID-19. The repertoire was sequenced with immunoSEQ multiplex PCR; TCRdb's copy has only in-frame clones and lacks some. Among 50,000 to 60,000 clones, about 87% were seen once, and the ten largest hold more than 3%. The sample consisted of peripheral blood. The receptor source for this set is a man aged 35 to 55 with COVID-19, enrolled during active disease. Both conserved end residues are part of each CDR3. The D gene is left open where the match is weak. The listing skips clone size in some rows; elsewhere it reads once, few, many or a size class.

clone_size: -; d_call: TRBD2; cdr3_length: 14; j_call: TRBJ2-1; v_call: TRBV2; cdr3_nt: TGTGCCAGCAGGGGACTAGCGGGGGTGGATGAGCAGTTCTTC; cdr3_aa: CASRGLAGVDEQFF
clone_size: once; d_call: -; cdr3_length: 15; j_call: TRBJ2-1; v_call: TRBV24-1; cdr3_nt: TGTGCCACCAGTGATTCCGGGGGACCCTACAATGAGCAGTTCTTC; cdr3_aa: CATSDSGGPYNEQFF
clone_size: -; d_call: TRBD2; cdr3_length: 16; j_call: TRBJ2-3; v_call: TRBV4-1; cdr3_nt: TGCGCCAGCAGCCAACTAGCGGGAGACTGGCCAGATACGCAGTATTTT; cdr3_aa: CASSQLAGDWPDTQYF
clone_size: -; d_call: -; cdr3_length: 13; j_call: TRBJ2-5; v_call: TRBV5-1; cdr3_nt: TGCGCCAGCAGCTCGCGGGGCCTAGAGACCCAGTACTTC; cdr3_aa: CASSSRGLETQYF
clone_size: -; d_call: -; cdr3_length: 13; j_call: TRBJ1-1; v_call: TRBV19; cdr3_nt: TGTGCCAGTCAGCTCAGGGGTGCTCTTGAAGCTTTCTTT; cdr3_aa: CASQLRGALEAFF
clone_size: once; d_call: -; cdr3_length: 12; j_call: TRBJ1-1; v_call: TRBV10-3; cdr3_nt: TGTGCCACTGGACAGACCAACACTGAAGCTTTCTTT; cdr3_aa: CATGQTNTEAFF
clone_size: -; d_call: TRBD1; cdr3_length: 15; j_call: TRBJ2-2; v_call: TRBV19; cdr3_nt: TGTGCCAGTAGTAAGAGACAGGGTGGCACCGGGGAGCTGTTTTTT; cdr3_aa: CASSKRQGGTGELFF
clone_size: -; d_call: -; cdr3_length: 11; j_call: TRBJ1-2; v_call: TRBV10-3; cdr3_nt: TGTGCCACCCAACAGGGCTATGGCTACACCTTC; cdr3_aa: CATQQGYGYTF
clone_size: -; d_call: -; cdr3_length: 16; j_call: TRBJ2-7; v_call: TRBV1; cdr3_nt: TGCACCAGCAGCCGAGCAGACAGAGGCCGCTCCTACGAGCAGTACTTC; cdr3_aa: CTSSRADRGRSYEQYF
clone_size: -; d_call: TRBD2; cdr3_length: 20; j_call: TRBJ2-5; v_call: TRBV27; cdr3_nt: TGTGCCAGCAGTTCCGGGACTAGCGGGAGGGTGAAAGCTCCCCCAAAGGTCCAGTACTTC; cdr3_aa: CASSSGTSGRVKAPPKVQYF
clone_size: -; d_call: -; cdr3_length: 14; j_call: TRBJ1-3; v_call: TRBV19; cdr3_nt: TGTGCCAGTACCCTAGGGGGCTCTGGAAACACCATATATTTT; cdr3_aa: CASTLGGSGNTIYF